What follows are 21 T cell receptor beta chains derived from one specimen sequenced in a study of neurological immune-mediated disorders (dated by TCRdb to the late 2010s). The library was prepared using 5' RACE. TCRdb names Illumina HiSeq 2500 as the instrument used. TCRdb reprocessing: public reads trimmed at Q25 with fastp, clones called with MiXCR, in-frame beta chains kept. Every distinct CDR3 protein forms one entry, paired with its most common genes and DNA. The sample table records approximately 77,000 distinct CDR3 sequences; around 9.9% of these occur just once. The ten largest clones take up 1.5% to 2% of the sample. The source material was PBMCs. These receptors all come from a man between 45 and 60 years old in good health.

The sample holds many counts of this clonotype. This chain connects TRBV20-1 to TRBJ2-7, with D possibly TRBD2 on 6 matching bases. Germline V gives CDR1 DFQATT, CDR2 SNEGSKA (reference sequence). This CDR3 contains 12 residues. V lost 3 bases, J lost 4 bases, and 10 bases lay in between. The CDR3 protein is CSAREGVYEQYF. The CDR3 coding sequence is TGCAGTGCTAGGGAGGGTGTGTACGAGCAGTACTTC.

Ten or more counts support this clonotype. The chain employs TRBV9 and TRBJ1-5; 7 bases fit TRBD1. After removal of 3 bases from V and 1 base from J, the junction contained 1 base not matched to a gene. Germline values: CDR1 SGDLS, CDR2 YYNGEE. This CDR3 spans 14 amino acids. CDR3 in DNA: TGTGCCAGCAGCGCGACAGGGAGCAATCAGCCCCAGCATTTT. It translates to CASSATGSNQPQHF.

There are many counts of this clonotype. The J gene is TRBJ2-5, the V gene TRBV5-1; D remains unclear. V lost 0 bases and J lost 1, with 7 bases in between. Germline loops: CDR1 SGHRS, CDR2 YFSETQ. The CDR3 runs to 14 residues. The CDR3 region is CASSLDPVQETQYF. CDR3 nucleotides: TGCGCCAGCAGCTTGGATCCAGTCCAAGAGACCCAGTACTTC.

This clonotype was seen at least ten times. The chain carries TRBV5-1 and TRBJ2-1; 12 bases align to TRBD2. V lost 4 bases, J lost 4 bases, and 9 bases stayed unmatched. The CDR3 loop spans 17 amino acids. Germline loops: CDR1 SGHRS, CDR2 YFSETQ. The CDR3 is CASSPRPGLAGYNEQFF. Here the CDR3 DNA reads TGCGCCAGCAGCCCACGACCGGGACTAGCGGGTTACAATGAGCAGTTCTTC.

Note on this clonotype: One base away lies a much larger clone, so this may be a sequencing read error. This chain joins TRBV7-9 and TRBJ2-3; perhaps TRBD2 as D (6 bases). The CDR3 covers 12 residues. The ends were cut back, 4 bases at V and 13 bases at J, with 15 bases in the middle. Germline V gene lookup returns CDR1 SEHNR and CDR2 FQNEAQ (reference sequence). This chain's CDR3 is CASSWVGGPEYF. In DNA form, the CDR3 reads TGTGCCAGCAGCTGGGTGGGGGGACCGGAGTATTTT. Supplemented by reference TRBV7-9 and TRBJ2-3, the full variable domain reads DTGVSQNPRHKITKRGQNVTFRCDPISEHNRLYWYRQTLGQGPEFLTYFQNEAQLEKSRLLSDRFSAERPKGSFSTLEIQRTEQGDSAMYLCASSWVGGPEYFGPGTRLTVL.

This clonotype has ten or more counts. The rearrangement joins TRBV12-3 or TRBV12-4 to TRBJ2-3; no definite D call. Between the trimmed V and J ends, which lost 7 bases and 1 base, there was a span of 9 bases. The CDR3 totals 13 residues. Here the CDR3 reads CASTREGTDTQYF. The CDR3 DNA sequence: TGTGCCAGCACCCGAGAGGGCACAGATACGCAGTATTTT.

In nucleotides, the CDR3 is TGTGCCAGCAGTTCTTACCCCCGCCTTGGACAGTCCATAGAGACCCAGTACTTC. Translated: CASSSYPRLGQSIETQYF. This chain joins TRBV7-9 and TRBJ2-5; D possibly corresponds to TRBD1 (6 bases). The CDR3 covers 18 residues. Trimming shortened V by 6 bases and J by 4 bases, and 27 bases separated the two germline ends. Germline CDR1 is SEHNR and CDR2 is FQNEAQ (reference sequence).

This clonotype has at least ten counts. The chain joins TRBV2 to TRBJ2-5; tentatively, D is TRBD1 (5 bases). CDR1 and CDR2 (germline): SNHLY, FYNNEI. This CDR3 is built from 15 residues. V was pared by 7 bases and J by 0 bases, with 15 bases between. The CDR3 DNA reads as TGTGCCAGCAACGGACAAGCACGGGACCAAGAGACCCAGTACTTC. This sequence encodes CASNGQARDQETQYF. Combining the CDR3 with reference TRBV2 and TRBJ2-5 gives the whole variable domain EPEVTQTPSHQVTQMGQEVILRCVPISNHLYFYWYRQILGQKVEFLVSFYNNEISEKSEIFDDQFSVERPDGSNFTLKIRSTKLEDSAMYFCASNGQARDQETQYFGPGTRLLVL.

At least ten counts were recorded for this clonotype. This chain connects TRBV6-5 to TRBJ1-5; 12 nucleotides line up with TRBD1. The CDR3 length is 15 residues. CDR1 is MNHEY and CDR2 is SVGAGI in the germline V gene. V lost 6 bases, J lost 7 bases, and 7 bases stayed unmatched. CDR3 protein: CASSRGQGAGQPQHF. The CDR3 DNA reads TGTGCCAGCAGCCGGGGACAGGGGGCAGGACAGCCCCAGCATTTT.

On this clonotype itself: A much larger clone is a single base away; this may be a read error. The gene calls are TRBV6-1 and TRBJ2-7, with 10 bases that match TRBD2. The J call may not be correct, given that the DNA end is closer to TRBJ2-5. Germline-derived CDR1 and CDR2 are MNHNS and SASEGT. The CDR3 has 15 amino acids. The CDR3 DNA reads TGTGCCATCAGTGGTCAGCGGGGGGGACAAGAGACCCAGTACTTC. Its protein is CAISGQRGGQETQYF.

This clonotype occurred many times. The CDR3 DNA is TGCGCCAGCAGCTTGGGGAGCTTCCAAGAGACCCAGTACTTC. Its protein is CASSLGSFQETQYF. The V gene is TRBV5-1, the J gene TRBJ2-5; D is unresolved. V lost 0 bases to trimming and J lost 1 base, with 7 bases between them. Germline assignment: CDR1 SGHRS and CDR2 YFSETQ. CDR3 size: 14 residues.

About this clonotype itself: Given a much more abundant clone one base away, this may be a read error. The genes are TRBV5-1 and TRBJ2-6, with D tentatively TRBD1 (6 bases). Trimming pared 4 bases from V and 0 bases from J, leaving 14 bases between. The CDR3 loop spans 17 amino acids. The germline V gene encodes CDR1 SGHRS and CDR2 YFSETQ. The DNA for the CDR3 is TGCGCCAGCAGCGGACACGGACAGTGCTCTGGGGCCAACGTCCTGACTTTC. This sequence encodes CASSGHGQCSGANVLTF. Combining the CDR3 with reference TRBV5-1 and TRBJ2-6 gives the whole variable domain KAGVTQTPRYLIKTRGQQVTLSCSPISGHRSVSWYQQTPGQGLQFLFEYFSETQRNKGNFPGRFSGRQFSNSRSEMNVSTLELGDSALYLCASSGHGQCSGANVLTFGAGSRLTVL.

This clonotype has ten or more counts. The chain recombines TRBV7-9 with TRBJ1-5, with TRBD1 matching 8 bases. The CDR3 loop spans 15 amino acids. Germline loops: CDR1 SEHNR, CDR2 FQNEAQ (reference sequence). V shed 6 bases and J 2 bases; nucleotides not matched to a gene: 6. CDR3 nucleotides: TGTGCCAGCAGTGGGTCAGGGGGCGGCAATCAGCCCCAGCATTTT. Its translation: CASSGSGGGNQPQHF.

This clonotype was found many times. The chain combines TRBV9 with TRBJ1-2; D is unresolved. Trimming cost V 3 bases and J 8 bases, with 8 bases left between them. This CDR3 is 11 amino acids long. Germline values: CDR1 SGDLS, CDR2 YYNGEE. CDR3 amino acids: CASSGLEGYTF. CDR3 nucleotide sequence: TGTGCCAGCAGCGGTCTGGAAGGCTACACCTTC.

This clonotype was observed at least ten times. The DNA of the CDR3 is TGTGCCAGCAGCTTAAGGTCGGGACAGGGCCTCAATGAGCAGTTCTTC. Its protein is CASSLRSGQGLNEQFF. The gene calls are TRBV7-2 and TRBJ2-1; the match to TRBD1 covers 9 bases. CDR1 SGHTA and CDR2 FQGNSA come from the germline V gene. V lost 2 bases and J lost 6; bases outside the gene matches: 8. This CDR3 has 16 amino acids.

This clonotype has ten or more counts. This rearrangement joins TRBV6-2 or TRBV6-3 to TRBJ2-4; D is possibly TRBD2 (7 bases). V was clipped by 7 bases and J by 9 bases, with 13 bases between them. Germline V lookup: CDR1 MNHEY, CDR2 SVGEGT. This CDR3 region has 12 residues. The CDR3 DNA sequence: TGTGCCAGCACCGAGAGGGGGGGCATTCAGTACTTC. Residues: CASTERGGIQYF.

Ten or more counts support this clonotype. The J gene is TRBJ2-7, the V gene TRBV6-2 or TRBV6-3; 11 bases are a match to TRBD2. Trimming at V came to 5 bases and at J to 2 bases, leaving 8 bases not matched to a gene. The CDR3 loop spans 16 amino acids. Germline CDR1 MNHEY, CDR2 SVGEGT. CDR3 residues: CASSPGLAVYTYEQYF. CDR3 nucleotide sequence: TGTGCCAGCAGTCCGGGACTAGCGGTTTACACCTACGAGCAGTACTTC.

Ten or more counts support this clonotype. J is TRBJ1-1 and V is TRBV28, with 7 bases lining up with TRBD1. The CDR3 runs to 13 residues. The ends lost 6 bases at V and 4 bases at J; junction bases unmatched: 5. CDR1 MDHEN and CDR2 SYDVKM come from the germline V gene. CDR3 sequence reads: CASRPGGGTEAFF. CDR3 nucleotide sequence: TGTGCCAGCAGGCCAGGGGGAGGCACTGAAGCTTTCTTT.

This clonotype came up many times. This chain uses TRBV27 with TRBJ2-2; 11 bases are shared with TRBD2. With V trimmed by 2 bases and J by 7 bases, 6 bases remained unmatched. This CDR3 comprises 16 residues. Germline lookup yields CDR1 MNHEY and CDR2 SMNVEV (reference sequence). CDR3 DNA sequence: TGTGCCAGCAGTTTAAATAGCGGGGGGGCGATCGGGGAGCTGTTTTTT. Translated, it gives CASSLNSGGAIGELFF.

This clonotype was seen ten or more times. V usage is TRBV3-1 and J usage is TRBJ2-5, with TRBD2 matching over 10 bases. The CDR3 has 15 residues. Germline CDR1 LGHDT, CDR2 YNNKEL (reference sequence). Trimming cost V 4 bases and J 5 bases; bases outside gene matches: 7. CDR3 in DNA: TGTGCCAGCAGCCCCCGGACTAGCGGAGTGGAGACCCAGTACTTC. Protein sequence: CASSPRTSGVETQYF.

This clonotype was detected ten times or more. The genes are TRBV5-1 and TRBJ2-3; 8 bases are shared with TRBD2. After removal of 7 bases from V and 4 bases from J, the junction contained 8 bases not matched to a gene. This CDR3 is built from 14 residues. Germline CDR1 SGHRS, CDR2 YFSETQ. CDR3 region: CASGAGGFADTQYF. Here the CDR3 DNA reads TGCGCCAGCGGGGCGGGAGGATTTGCAGATACGCAGTATTTT.